The T cell receptor beta chain described here comes from a study of T cells in Graves' hyperthyroidism and ophthalmopathy. Findings of the study overall: Blood samples included most of the expanded thyroid clonotypes exceeding 0.001.

Calling Graves' hyperthyroidism stable meant ophthalmopathy did not progress within 18 months. Patients were excluded for uncontrolled infection, other autoimmune disease, pregnancy or lactation. Source material for PBMCs was 10 ml fresh peripheral blood. V shed 4 bases, J shed 6 bases, and the junction held 16 bases outside the gene matches. The germline V gene has CDR1 SGHRS and CDR2 YFSETQ. The CDR3 covers 16 residues. This clonotype was recorded many times. Its antigen is as yet unknown. Amplification of TCR beta CDR3 regions used RNA as the template. The HTBI primer set served for first-round RT-PCR of the TCR CDR3. One entry per CDR3 protein, called by TCRdb with MiXCR from the multiplex PCR reads. The table includes about 96,000 distinct CDR3 sequences, roughly half detected once.

This receptor was taken from a woman in her 40s with Graves' hyperthyroidism. Sequenced input: blood. The rearrangement uses TRBV5-1 and TRBJ2-7; 7 bases line up with TRBD1. CDR3 protein: CASSLLADRVNSEQYF. The CDR3 coding sequence is TGCGCCAGCAGCCTCCTAGCTGACAGGGTGAATTCCGAGCAGTACTTC.